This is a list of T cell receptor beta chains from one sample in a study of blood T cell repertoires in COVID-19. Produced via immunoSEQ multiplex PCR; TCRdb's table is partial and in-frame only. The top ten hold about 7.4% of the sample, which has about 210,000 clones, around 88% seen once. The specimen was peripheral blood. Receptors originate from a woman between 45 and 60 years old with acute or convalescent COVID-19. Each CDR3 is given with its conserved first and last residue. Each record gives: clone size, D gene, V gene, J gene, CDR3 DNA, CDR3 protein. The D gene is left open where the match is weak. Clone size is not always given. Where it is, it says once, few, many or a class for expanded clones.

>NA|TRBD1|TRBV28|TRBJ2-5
TGTGCCAGCAGTCCCCCGGGACAGGGAATAGAGACCCAGTACTTC
CASSPPGQGIETQYF
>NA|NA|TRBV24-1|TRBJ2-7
TGTGCCACCAGTGACGGTATCACCTACGAGCAGTACTTC
CATSDGITYEQYF
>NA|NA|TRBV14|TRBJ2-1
TGTGCCAGCAGCCTGTCGGATGAGCAGTTCTTC
CASSLSDEQFF
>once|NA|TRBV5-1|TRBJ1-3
TGCGCCAGCAGTCCTGGAGGATCCTCTGGAAACACCATATATTTT
CASSPGGSSGNTIYF
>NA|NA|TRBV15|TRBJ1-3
TGTGCCACCAGCAGAGACCGCGAGGGAAACACCATATATTTT
CATSRDREGNTIYF
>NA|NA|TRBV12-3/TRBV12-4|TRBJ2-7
TGTGCCAGCAGTAGGACAGAAACCTACGAGCAGTACTTC
CASSRTETYEQYF
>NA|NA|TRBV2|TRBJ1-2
TGTGCCAGCAGTGTTGCGCGGGGCTACACCTTC
CASSVARGYTF
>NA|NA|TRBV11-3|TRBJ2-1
TGTGCCAGCAGCCCTGGGCTCTACAATGAGCAGTTCTTC
CASSPGLYNEQFF
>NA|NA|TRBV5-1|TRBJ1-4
TGCGCCAGCAGCTTGTCTCAGGGGCCGGGTAATGAAAAACTGTTTTTT
CASSLSQGPGNEKLFF
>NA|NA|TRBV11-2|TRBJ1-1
TGTGCCAGCAGCTTACGAACCGTGATCGGGACAAAGAACACTGAAGCTTTCTTT
CASSLRTVIGTKNTEAFF
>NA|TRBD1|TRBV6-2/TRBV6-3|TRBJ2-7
TGTGCCAGCAGTTATCGGGGACAGGTTGATTACGAGCAGTACTTC
CASSYRGQVDYEQYF
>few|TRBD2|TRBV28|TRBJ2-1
TGTGCCAGCAGTTCTCCGGGACTACCGTACAATGAGCAGTTCTTC
CASSSPGLPYNEQFF
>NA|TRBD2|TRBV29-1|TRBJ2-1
TGCAGCGTTGAGGAAGGACTAGCGGACTCCTACAATGAGCAGTTCTTC
CSVEEGLADSYNEQFF
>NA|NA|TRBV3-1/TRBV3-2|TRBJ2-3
TGTGCCAGCAGCCCATTAGGGGGGGCCTCCCCAGATACGCAGTATTTT
CASSPLGGASPDTQYF
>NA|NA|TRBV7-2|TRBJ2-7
TGTGCCAGCAGGGTCAGGGGATCCTCCTACGAGCAGTACTTC
CASRVRGSSYEQYF
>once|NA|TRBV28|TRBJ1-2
TGTGCCAGCACCTCTACTAACTATGGCTACACCTTC
CASTSTNYGYTF
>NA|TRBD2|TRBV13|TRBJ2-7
TGTGCCAGCAGCCCTGAGATGACTAGCAGCTACGAGCAGTACTTC
CASSPEMTSSYEQYF
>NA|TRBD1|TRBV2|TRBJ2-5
TGTGCCACCTTAAAGACAGGGTCTAAGGGGGAGACCCAGTACTTC
CATLKTGSKGETQYF
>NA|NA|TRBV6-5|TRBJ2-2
TGTGCCAGCAGACGGGTCCTCTCATCCGGGGAGCTGTTTTTT
CASRRVLSSGELFF
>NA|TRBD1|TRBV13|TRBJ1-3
TGTGCCAGCAGCTTAGGAGGAACAGGGGGTTTCTCTGGAAACACCATATATTTT
CASSLGGTGGFSGNTIYF
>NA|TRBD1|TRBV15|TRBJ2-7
TGTGCCACCAGCGGGGACAGGCACTACGAGCAGTACTTC
CATSGDRHYEQYF
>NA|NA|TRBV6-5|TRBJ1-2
TGTGCCAGCAGTTACTCTGGGGCTTATGGCTACACCTTC
CASSYSGAYGYTF
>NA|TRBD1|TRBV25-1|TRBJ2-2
TGTGCCAGCAGTGCACAGGGGGCGATCACCGGGGAGCTGTTTTTT
CASSAQGAITGELFF
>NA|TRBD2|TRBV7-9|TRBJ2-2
TGTGCCAGCAGCCCCCCCCGGACTAGCGGGAGGGTCACCGGGGAGCTGTTTTTT
CASSPPRTSGRVTGELFF
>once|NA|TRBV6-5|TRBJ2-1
TGTGCCACCCCCGGGAGTACCGACTACAATGAGCAGTTCTTC
CATPGSTDYNEQFF
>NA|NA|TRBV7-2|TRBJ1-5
TGTGCCAGCAGCGACCGGACAGCTGCCAGACAGCCCCAGCATTTT
CASSDRTAARQPQHF
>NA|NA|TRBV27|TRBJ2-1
TGTGCCAGCAGTTTCGGCAATGAGCAGTTCTTC
CASSFGNEQFF